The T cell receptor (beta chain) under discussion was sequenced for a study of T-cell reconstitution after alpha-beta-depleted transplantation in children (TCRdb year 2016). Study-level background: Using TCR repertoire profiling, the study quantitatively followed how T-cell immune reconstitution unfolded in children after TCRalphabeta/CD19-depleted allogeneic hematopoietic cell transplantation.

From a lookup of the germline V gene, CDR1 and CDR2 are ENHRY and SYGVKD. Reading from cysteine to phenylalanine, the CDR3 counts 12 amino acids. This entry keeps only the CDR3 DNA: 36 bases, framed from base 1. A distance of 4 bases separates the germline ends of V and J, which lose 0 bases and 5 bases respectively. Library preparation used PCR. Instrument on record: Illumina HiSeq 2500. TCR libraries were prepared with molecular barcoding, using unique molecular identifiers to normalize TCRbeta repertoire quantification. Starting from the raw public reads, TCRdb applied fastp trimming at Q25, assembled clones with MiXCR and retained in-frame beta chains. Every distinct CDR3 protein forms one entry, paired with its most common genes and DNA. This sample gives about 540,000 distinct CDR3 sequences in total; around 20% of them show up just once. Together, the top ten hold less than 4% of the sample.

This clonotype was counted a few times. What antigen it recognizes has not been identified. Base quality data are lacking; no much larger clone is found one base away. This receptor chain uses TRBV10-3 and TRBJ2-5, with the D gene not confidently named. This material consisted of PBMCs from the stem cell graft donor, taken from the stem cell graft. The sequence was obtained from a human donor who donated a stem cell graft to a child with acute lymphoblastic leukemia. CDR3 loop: CAISESGETQYF. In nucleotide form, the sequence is TGTGCCATCAGTGAGTCTGGGGAGACCCAGTACTTC.